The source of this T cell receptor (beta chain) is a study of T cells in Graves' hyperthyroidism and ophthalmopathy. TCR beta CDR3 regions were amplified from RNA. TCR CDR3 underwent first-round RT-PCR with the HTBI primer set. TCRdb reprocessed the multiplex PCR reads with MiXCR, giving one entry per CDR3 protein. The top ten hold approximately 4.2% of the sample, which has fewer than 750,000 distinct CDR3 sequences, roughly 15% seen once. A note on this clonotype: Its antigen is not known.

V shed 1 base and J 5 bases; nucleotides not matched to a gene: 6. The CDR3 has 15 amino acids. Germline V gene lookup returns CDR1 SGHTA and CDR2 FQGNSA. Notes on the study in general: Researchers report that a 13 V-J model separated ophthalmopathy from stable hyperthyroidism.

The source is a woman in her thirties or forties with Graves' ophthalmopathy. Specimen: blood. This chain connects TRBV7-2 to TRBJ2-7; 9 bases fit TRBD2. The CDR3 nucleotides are TGTGCCAGCAGCTTAGGGCGGGAGGGATTCCACGAGCAGTACTTC. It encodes CASSLGREGFHEQYF.